The entry that follows covers one T cell receptor (beta chain) sequence. The data stem from a study of T cell changes during pregnancy in multiple sclerosis. Repertoires were generated with immunoSEQ multiplex PCR, while TCRdb's copy carries only in-frame clones and drops some. Among about 44,000 clones listed, approximately 96% were seen once. The V gene end was trimmed by 3 bases and the J gene end by 4 bases; junction bases not matched to a gene: 4. CDR1 is SGHAT, CDR2 FQNNGV, per germline. This CDR3 is 14 amino acids long. This receptor was identified in a female donor with multiple sclerosis, enrolled in a pregnancy study. Material: peripheral blood, obtained in the second trimester of pregnancy. This chain connects TRBV11-2 to TRBJ2-5, with 8 bases matching TRBD2. CDR3 nucleotides: TGTGCCAGCAGCTTCTCGGGGGGGGGAGAGACCCAGTACTTC. Amino acids: CASSFSGGGETQYF.